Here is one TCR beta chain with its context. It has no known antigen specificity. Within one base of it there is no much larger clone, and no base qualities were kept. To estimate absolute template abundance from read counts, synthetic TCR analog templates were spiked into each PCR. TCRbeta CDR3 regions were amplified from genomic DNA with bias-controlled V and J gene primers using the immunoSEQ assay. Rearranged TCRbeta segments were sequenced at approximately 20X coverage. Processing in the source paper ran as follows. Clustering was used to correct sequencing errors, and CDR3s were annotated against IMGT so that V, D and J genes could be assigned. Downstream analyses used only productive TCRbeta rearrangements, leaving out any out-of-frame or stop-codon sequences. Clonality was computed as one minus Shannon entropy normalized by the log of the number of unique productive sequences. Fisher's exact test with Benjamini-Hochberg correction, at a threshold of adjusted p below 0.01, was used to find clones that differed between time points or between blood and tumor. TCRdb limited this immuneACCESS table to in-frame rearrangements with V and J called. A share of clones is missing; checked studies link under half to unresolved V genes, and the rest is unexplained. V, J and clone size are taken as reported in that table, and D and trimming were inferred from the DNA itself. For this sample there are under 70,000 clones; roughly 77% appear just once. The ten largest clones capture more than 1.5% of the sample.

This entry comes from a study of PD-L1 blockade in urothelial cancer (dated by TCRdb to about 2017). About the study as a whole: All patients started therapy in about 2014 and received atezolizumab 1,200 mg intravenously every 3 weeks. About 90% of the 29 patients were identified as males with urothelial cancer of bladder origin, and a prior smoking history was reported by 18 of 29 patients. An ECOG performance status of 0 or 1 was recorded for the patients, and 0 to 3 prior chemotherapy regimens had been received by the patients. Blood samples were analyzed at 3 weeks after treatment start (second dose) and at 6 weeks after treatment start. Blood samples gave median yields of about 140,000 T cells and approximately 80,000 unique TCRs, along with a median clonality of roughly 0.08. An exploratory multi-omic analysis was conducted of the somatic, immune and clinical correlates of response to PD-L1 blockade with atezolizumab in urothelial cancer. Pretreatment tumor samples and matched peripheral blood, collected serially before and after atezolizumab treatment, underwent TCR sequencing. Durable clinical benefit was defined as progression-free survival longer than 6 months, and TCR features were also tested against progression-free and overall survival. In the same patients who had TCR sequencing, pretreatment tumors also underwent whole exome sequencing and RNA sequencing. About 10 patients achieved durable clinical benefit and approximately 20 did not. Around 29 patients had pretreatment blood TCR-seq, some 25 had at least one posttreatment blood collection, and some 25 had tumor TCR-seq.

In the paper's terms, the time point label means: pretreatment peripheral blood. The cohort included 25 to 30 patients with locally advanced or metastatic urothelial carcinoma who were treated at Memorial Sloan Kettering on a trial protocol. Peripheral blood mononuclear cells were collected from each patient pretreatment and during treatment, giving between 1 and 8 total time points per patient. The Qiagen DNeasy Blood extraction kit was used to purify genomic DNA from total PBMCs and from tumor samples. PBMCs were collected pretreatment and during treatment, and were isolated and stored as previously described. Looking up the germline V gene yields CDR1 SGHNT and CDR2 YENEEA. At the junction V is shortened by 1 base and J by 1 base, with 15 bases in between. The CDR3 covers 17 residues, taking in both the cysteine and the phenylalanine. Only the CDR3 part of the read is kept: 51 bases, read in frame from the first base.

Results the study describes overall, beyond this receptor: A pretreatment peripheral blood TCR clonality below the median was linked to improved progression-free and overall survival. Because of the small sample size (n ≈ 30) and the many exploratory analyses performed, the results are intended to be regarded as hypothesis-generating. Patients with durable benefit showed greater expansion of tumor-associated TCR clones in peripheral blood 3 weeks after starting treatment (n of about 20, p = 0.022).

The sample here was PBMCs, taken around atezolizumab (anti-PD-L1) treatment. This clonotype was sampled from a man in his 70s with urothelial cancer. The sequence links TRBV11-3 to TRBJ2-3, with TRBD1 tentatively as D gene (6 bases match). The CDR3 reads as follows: CASSLGGGPDGTDTQYF. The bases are TGTGCCAGCAGCTTAGGAGGGGGTCCGGATGGCACAGATACGCAGTATTTT.